This passage covers 21 T cell receptor beta chains from one sample sequenced in a study of persistence of HIV-infected CD4 T cells. Antigens for these TCRs are unknown. The stimulus was lysate of CMV-infected fibroblasts, 9 to 10 ug/mL. Sorted nonresponding memory CD4+ T cells were CD40L-negative, CD69-negative, CD45RO-high. The immunoSEQ assay was version 4, run in survey mode. Measured with immunoSEQ multiplex PCR; TCRdb has only the in-frame clones, and not every one. The sample has over 30,000 clones, about four fifths seen once. Sequenced here: CD4+ T cells sorted from PBMCs after approximately 20-hour stimulation, sampled from a patient who received antiretroviral therapy. These receptor sequences come from an adult woman with HIV who was CMV-seropositive.

The chain couples TRBV30 to TRBJ2-6; D unclear. CDR1 is GTSNPN and CDR2 is SVGIG in the germline V gene (reference sequence). There are 13 residues in the CDR3. The germline V and J ends were trimmed by 4 bases and 0 bases, with 4 bases remaining between them. CDR3 sequence: CAWTLSGANVLTF. As DNA, the CDR3 is TGTGCCTGGACACTCTCTGGGGCCAACGTCCTGACTTTC.

V is TRBV7-2 and J is TRBJ1-2, with D perhaps matching TRBD1 (5 bases). This CDR3 has 14 amino acids. Trimming removed 5 bases from V and 8 bases from J, with 18 bases in between. Germline CDR1 and CDR2: SGHTA and FQGNSA. CDR3 coding DNA: TGTGCCAGCAGCCAAACGGGACCTCGGCAGGGCTACACCTTC. This translates into CASSQTGPRQGYTF.

The rearrangement uses TRBV19 and TRBJ2-7, with 9 bases lining up with TRBD1. The V and J ends lost 5 bases and 3 bases, in that order; junction bases with no gene match: 8. The CDR3 spans 15 residues. The germline V gene encodes CDR1 LNHDA and CDR2 SQIVND (reference sequence). The CDR3 protein is CASSSQGARLYEQYF. The DNA for the CDR3 is TGTGCCAGTAGTTCACAGGGGGCCAGACTCTACGAGCAGTACTTC.

This chain connects TRBV19 to TRBJ1-2; D unresolved. V shed 6 bases and J shed 2 bases, with 16 bases lying between them. This CDR3 spans 15 amino acids. From germline, CDR1 is LNHDA and CDR2 SQIVND (reference sequence). The CDR3 nucleotides read TGTGCCAGTAGCCCCCTTCTCCGGGGAAACTATGGCTACACCTTC. Encoded protein: CASSPLLRGNYGYTF.

The rearrangement links TRBV21-1 to TRBJ2-5; the table calls TRBD1, which could not be checked here. TRBV21-1 is a pseudogene segment. The CDR3 has 18 amino acids. CDR3 DNA: TGTGCCAGCAGCAAAGCGCAGGAGGCGACAGGGAAGGAAGAGACCCAGTACTTC. This gives the protein CASSKAQEATGKEETQYF.

A few counts support this clone. The chain carries TRBV28 and TRBJ2-6; D is possibly TRBD1 (5 bases). The germline CDR1 and CDR2 sequences are MDHEN and SYDVKM. V was cut by 4 bases and J by 1 base, with 17 bases left in between. This CDR3 spans 18 amino acids. CDR3 region: CASSSRQFVLSGANVLTF. Written as DNA, the CDR3 is TGTGCCAGCAGTTCCCGACAGTTCGTTTTGTCTGGGGCCAACGTCCTGACTTTC.

The chain couples TRBV6-2 or TRBV6-3 to TRBJ1-5, with 11 nucleotides matching TRBD1. Germline V gene data show CDR1 as MNHEY and CDR2 as SVGEGT. Trimming at V came to 6 bases and at J to 7 bases, leaving 11 bases not matched to a gene. This CDR3 has 16 residues. In DNA, the CDR3 is TGTGCCAGCAGCCCCCGGGGACAGGGGGTGAGGCAGCCCCAGCATTTT. It translates to CASSPRGQGVRQPQHF.

The chain combines TRBV28 with TRBJ1-5; tentatively, D is TRBD1 (5 bases). The CDR3 loop spans 13 amino acids. V lost 5 bases and J lost 8, with 13 bases in between. CDR1 is MDHEN, CDR2 SYDVKM, per germline. The CDR3 loop reads CASSLRVGEPQHF. DNA for the CDR3: TGTGCCAGCAGTCTCAGGGTAGGGGAGCCCCAGCATTTT.

V gene TRBV5-1 combines with J gene TRBJ2-1; TRBD2 aligns across 9 bases. With 0 bases clipped from V and 6 bases from J, the junction kept 4 bases outside the gene matches. CDR3 length: 15 amino acids. In germline, CDR1 is SGHRS, CDR2 YFSETQ. This CDR3 reads CASSLEGSGSNEQFF. The CDR3 DNA reads TGCGCCAGCAGCTTGGAAGGTAGCGGGAGCAATGAGCAGTTCTTC.

V usage is TRBV5-6 and J usage is TRBJ1-1; 9 nucleotides agree with TRBD1. Germline CDR1 and CDR2: SGHDT and YYEEEE. The CDR3 totals 15 residues. V lost 2 bases, J lost 4 bases, and 6 bases stayed unmatched. This chain's CDR3 is CASSFTRDRVTEAFF. The CDR3 DNA sequence: TGTGCCAGCAGCTTTACTCGGGACAGGGTCACTGAAGCTTTCTTT.

This clone was counted a single time. The chain uses TRBV7-2 and TRBJ1-2, with a weak D call TRBD1 (6 bases). This CDR3 comprises 14 residues. Trimming cost V 1 base and J 7 bases, with 13 bases left between them. Germline assignment: CDR1 SGHTA and CDR2 FQGNSA. The CDR3 sequence is CASSLEGGYGGYTF. The CDR3 region has the DNA TGTGCCAGCAGCTTAGAGGGGGGATATGGTGGCTACACCTTC.

V usage is TRBV19 and J usage is TRBJ1-1; the D is unclear. V was shortened by 1 base and J by 2 bases, with 11 bases between the two germline ends. Germline values: CDR1 LNHDA, CDR2 SQIVND (reference sequence). This CDR3 contains 15 residues. This CDR3 is CASSIGLGFNTEAFF. The CDR3 nucleotides are TGTGCCAGTAGTATAGGACTGGGGTTCAACACTGAAGCTTTCTTT.

The chain uses TRBV5-1 and TRBJ2-7, with a tentative D call TRBD1 (6 bases). The CDR3 runs to 14 residues. Deletions cut 1 base from V and 0 bases from J, with 8 bases between. From germline, CDR1 is SGHRS and CDR2 YFSETQ. CDR3 DNA: TGCGCCAGCAGCTTGTTGGGGGCCTCCTACGAGCAGTACTTC. Its protein is CASSLLGASYEQYF.

This chain links TRBV27 with TRBJ2-7; D remains unclear. The V and J ends lost 3 bases and 1 base respectively, with 13 bases between them. The germline V gene has CDR1 MNHEY and CDR2 SMNVEV (reference sequence). The CDR3 is 15 amino acids. CDR3 sequence: CASSLRFGVSYEQYF. Here the CDR3 DNA reads TGTGCCAGCAGTTTGAGGTTTGGGGTTTCCTACGAGCAGTACTTC.

The chain employs TRBV5-1 and TRBJ1-1; a weak D match, TRBD1 (6 bases). The CDR3 is 13 residues long. The germline V and J ends were trimmed by 0 bases and 10 bases, with 13 bases remaining between them. Germline V gives CDR1 SGHRS, CDR2 YFSETQ. CDR3 DNA sequence: TGCGCCAGCAGCTTGGACAGGGCTAGGGGAGCTTTCTTT. Encoded protein: CASSLDRARGAFF.

This clone was found once. J is TRBJ1-5 and V is TRBV27; 9 nucleotides agree with TRBD1. CDR3 length: 15 amino acids. CDR1 and CDR2 from the germline V gene are MNHEY and SMNVEV (reference sequence). Germline trimming cut 5 bases from V and 2 bases from J; bases unmatched to any gene: 4. The CDR3: CASSPRTGGNQPQHF. CDR3 bases: TGTGCCAGCAGTCCGAGGACAGGGGGCAATCAGCCCCAGCATTTT.

V usage is TRBV25-1 and J usage is TRBJ1-1; tentative D call: TRBD1 (6 bases). Germline V lookup: CDR1 MGHDK, CDR2 SYGVNS. Trimming took 1 base from V and 1 from J, leaving 10 bases between them. This CDR3 has 15 residues. CDR3 sequence (DNA): TGTGCCAGCAGTGAATTTTGGGGACAGAACACTGAAGCTTTCTTT. Translated, it gives CASSEFWGQNTEAFF.

The chain links TRBV2 to TRBJ2-5, with 7 positions matching TRBD2. The CDR3 totals 13 residues. CDR1 is SNHLY, CDR2 FYNNEI, per germline. Unmatched junction bases numbered 6, after V lost 6 bases and J lost 5 bases. The CDR3 region is CASRGRGGETQYF. The CDR3 DNA reads as TGTGCCAGCAGGGGGCGGGGAGGGGAGACCCAGTACTTC.

The chain joins TRBV6-5 to TRBJ2-6; TRBD2 is a possible D gene (6 bases). The V and J ends lost 6 bases and 1 base respectively, with 10 bases between them. The germline gives CDR1 MNHEY, CDR2 SVGAGI. The CDR3 is 15 residues long. This CDR3 is CASRRGGSGANVLTF. The DNA for the CDR3 is TGTGCCAGCAGGAGGGGAGGATCTGGGGCCAACGTCCTGACTTTC.

This chain uses TRBV2 with TRBJ2-2; D is possibly TRBD1 (5 bases). Trimming shortened V by 6 bases and J by 1 base, and 9 bases separated the two germline ends. Germline loops: CDR1 SNHLY, CDR2 FYNNEI. The CDR3 loop spans 14 amino acids. The CDR3 nucleotides are TGTGCCAGCAGACAGGAAAAGAACACCGGGGAGCTGTTTTTT. Protein: CASRQEKNTGELFF.

This clone showed up just once. The chain carries TRBV9 and TRBJ2-3; D is unresolved. V lost 4 bases and J 2 bases, leaving 8 bases between the germline ends. This CDR3 has 13 amino acids. The germline gives CDR1 SGDLS, CDR2 YYNGEE. The CDR3 region is CASSPRVTDTQYF. For the CDR3, the DNA is TGTGCCAGCAGCCCCCGCGTCACAGATACGCAGTATTTT. The full variable domain, in which reference TRBV9 and TRBJ2-3 provide the parts outside the CDR3, is DSGVTQTPKHLITATGQRVTLRCSPRSGDLSVYWYQQSLDQGLQFLIQYYNGEERAKGNILERFSAQQFPDLHSELNLSSLELGDSALYFCASSPRVTDTQYFGPGTRLTVL.